The 15 T cell receptor beta chains given below trace back to one sample, sequenced in a study of Graves' ophthalmopathy and Graves' hyperthyroidism. Amplification from RNA transcripts yielded the TCR beta CDR3 regions. HTBI primers primed a first-round RT-PCR, and a second-round multiplex PCR followed. One entry per CDR3 protein results from TCRdb running MiXCR on the multiplex PCR reads. The sample holds hundreds of thousands of distinct CDR3 sequences, roughly 21% seen once. Sequenced: peripheral blood. These receptors originate from a woman aged 18 to 35 with stable Graves' hyperthyroidism.

There are many counts of this clonotype. The chain has TRBV6-5 and TRBJ2-7, with TRBD2 matching 8 bases. The CDR3 covers 14 residues. Germline lookup yields CDR1 MNHEY and CDR2 SVGAGI. After removal of 7 bases from V and 0 bases from J, the junction contained 5 bases not matched to a gene. CDR3 protein: CASTKSGSSYEQYF. CDR3 nucleotide sequence: TGTGCCAGCACCAAGAGCGGGAGCTCCTACGAGCAGTACTTC.

This clonotype was recorded at least ten times. The V gene is TRBV4-1, the J gene TRBJ1-3; D is unresolved. Germline V gene sequence: CDR1 MGHRA, CDR2 YSYEKL. The CDR3 spans 16 residues. Trimming cost V 6 bases and J 2 bases, with 17 bases left between them. This chain's CDR3 is CASRQIPWVTGNTIYF. In DNA form, the CDR3 reads TGCGCCAGCAGACAAATACCCTGGGTCACTGGAAACACCATATATTTT.

The genes are TRBV12-3 or TRBV12-4 and TRBJ2-7, with TRBD1 matching 7 bases. The J call may be faulty, since TRBJ2-5 better matches the DNA end. This CDR3 is built from 13 residues. CDR3 region: CASGRTGQETQYF. CDR3 bases: TGTGCCAGCGGAAGGACAGGCCAAGAGACCCAGTACTTC.

This clonotype has a handful of counts. This chain links TRBV5-1 with TRBJ2-1, with D perhaps matching TRBD2 (6 bases). The ends were cut back, 5 bases at V and 3 bases at J, with 15 bases in the middle. This CDR3 has 15 residues. Germline CDR1 and CDR2: SGHRS and YFSETQ. The CDR3 DNA follows: TGCGCCAGCAGGGGTGTGGGGGGTCTCTACAATGAGCAGTTCTTC. Translated, it gives CASRGVGGLYNEQFF.

This clonotype turned up a few times. The chain joins TRBV6-4 to TRBJ2-2; TRBD2 is a possible D gene (5 bases). The V gene lost 2 bases and the J gene lost 4 bases, with 5 bases spanning the gap. Germline loops: CDR1 MRHNA, CDR2 SNTAGT. This CDR3 region has 13 residues. Written as DNA, the CDR3 is TGTGCCAGCAGTGACACTAGCACCGGGGAGCTGTTTTTT. Protein product: CASSDTSTGELFF.

This clonotype was found many times. The chain links TRBV27 to TRBJ1-2; D gene ambiguous. CDR3 length: 13 amino acids. From germline, CDR1 is MNHEY and CDR2 SMNVEV (reference sequence). V lost 0 bases and J 4 bases, leaving 6 bases between the germline ends. Here the CDR3 reads CASSLSSAYGYTF. CDR3 nucleotides: TGTGCCAGCAGTTTATCGTCGGCCTATGGCTACACCTTC.

The rearrangement uses TRBV7-3 and TRBJ2-5; no firm D call. The V end lost 1 base, the J end lost 4 bases, and 7 bases lay between the germline ends. CDR1 is SGHTA and CDR2 is FQGTGA in the germline V gene. The CDR3 extends over 13 amino acids. CDR3 nucleotides: TGTGCCAGCAGCTTAAGACCTTCAGAGACCCAGTACTTC. Encoded protein: CASSLRPSETQYF.

This clonotype was counted many times. The rearrangement uses TRBV7-9 and TRBJ2-7; the D gene is possibly TRBD2 (6 bases). The CDR3 is 14 amino acids. Germline-derived CDR1 and CDR2 are SEHNR and FQNEAQ (reference sequence). Trimming removed 1 base at V and 1 base at J, with 8 bases between. The CDR3 region has the DNA TGTGCCAGCAGCTTAGGCGGGAATTCCTACGAGCAGTACTTC. It is translated as CASSLGGNSYEQYF.

This clonotype has ten or more counts. The chain is built from TRBV4-3 and TRBJ1-2, with 9 nucleotides matching TRBD1. Trimming took 0 bases from V and 7 from J; bases not matched to a gene: 15. Germline CDR1 is LGHNA and CDR2 is YSLEER. The CDR3 spans 18 residues. In DNA, the CDR3 is TGCGCCAGCAGCCAAGACTTAAACGCGGTGGACAGGGGAGTTGGCTACACCTTC. Translated: CASSQDLNAVDRGVGYTF.

The sample holds many counts of this clonotype. The chain uses TRBV10-2 and TRBJ2-7; D possibly corresponds to TRBD2 (6 bases). Trimming shortened V by 6 bases and J by 6 bases, and 15 bases separated the two germline ends. This CDR3 has 13 residues. Germline V lookup: CDR1 WSHSY, CDR2 SAAADI. CDR3 bases: TGCGCCAGCAGAGAGGGAGGAGAGGGCGAGCAGTACTTC. Amino acid sequence: CASREGGEGEQYF.

V is TRBV19 and J is TRBJ1-2, with TRBD1 identical over 7 bases. The CDR3 is made up of 15 amino acids. V gave up 1 base and J gave up 8 bases; unmatched junction bases: 10. The germline V gene has CDR1 LNHDA and CDR2 SQIVND (reference sequence). The DNA for the CDR3 is TGTGCCAGTAGTATAGGCCCTTCAGGGGGGGAAGGCTACACCTTC. It translates to CASSIGPSGGEGYTF. The variable domain in full, with the rest retrieved from reference TRBV19 and TRBJ1-2, is DGGITQSPKYLFRKEGQNVTLSCEQNLNHDAMYWYRQDPGQGLRLIYYSQIVNDFQKGDIAEGYSVSREKKESFPLTVTSAQKNPTAFYLCASSIGPSGGEGYTFGSGTRLTVV.

This clonotype was picked up many times. A read error may account for a junction end that differs from germline. CDR3 region: CALSPPGLAANTEELFF. In nucleotides, the CDR3 is TGTGCCCTGTCCCCTCCGGGACTAGCTGCGAACACCGAGGAGCTGTTTTTT. The rearrangement joins TRBV30 to TRBJ2-2; 9 nucleotides agree with TRBD2. The length of the CDR3 is 17 residues. The germline gives CDR1 GTSNPN, CDR2 SVGIG (reference sequence).

This clonotype has at least ten counts. The chain combines TRBV28 with TRBJ2-5, with TRBD2 matching 8 bases. The germline V gene has CDR1 MDHEN and CDR2 SYDVKM. V lost 6 bases to trimming and J lost 6 bases; unmatched junction nucleotides: 6. There are 13 residues in the CDR3. DNA of the CDR3: TGTGCCAGCAGCTCGACTAGCGTGCAGACCCAGTACTTC. It is translated as CASSSTSVQTQYF.

The sample holds a few counts of this clonotype. The rearrangement links TRBV29-1 to TRBJ2-2; 8 bases map to TRBD1. The CDR3 spans 14 residues. Germline V CDR1 and CDR2: SQVTM, ANQGSEA. Trimming took 6 bases from V and 6 from J; bases not matched to a gene: 9. CDR3 DNA: TGCAGCGTCGGCCCGAACAGGGGGGCCGGGGAGCTGTTTTTT. Amino acid sequence: CSVGPNRGAGELFF.

Many counts were recorded for this clonotype. This chain uses TRBV20-1 with TRBJ2-5; no reliable D call. The CDR3 sequence is 12 residues long. Germline loops: CDR1 DFQATT, CDR2 SNEGSKA (reference sequence). V gave up 3 bases and J gave up 0 bases, with 5 bases separating them. CDR3 residues: CSASFNQETQYF. Written as DNA, the CDR3 is TGCAGTGCTAGTTTCAACCAAGAGACCCAGTACTTC.